The 20 T cell receptor beta chains below come from one sample, sequenced in a study of T cell responses to AZD1222 COVID-19 vaccine. Here immunoSEQ multiplex PCR was the method, and the copy in TCRdb shows in-frame clones only, minus some. The sample lists 150,000 to 180,000 clones; about nine tenths were seen once. The sequenced sample was peripheral blood, obtained on day 0 of AZD1222 vaccination. All receptors come from an adult in good health.

V is TRBV28 and J is TRBJ1-2; 10 positions match TRBD1. J lost 8 bases, V lost 3 bases, and 6 bases had no gene match. Per germline, CDR1 MDHEN and CDR2 SYDVKM. The CDR3 consists of 14 residues. For the CDR3, the DNA is TGTGCCAGCAGTTTCACCGGGACAGGGGAAGGCTACACCTTC. Translated: CASSFTGTGEGYTF.

The chain has TRBV5-8 and TRBJ1-5; 7 bases fit TRBD1. There are 15 residues in the CDR3. J was trimmed by 6 bases and V by 0 bases; bases with no gene match: 6. The germline CDR1 and CDR2 sequences are SGHTS and YDEGEE. The CDR3 sequence is CASSLGQGFTQPQHF. The CDR3 bases are TGTGCCAGCAGCTTGGGACAGGGTTTTACTCAGCCCCAGCATTTT.

This sequence joins TRBV28 and TRBJ1-1; D is ambiguous. V was trimmed by 6 bases and J by 4 bases, leaving 12 bases between them. Germline V CDR1 and CDR2: MDHEN, SYDVKM. The CDR3 is 13 amino acids. CDR3 sequence reads: CASRTLGGTEAFF. In DNA form, the CDR3 reads TGTGCCAGCAGGACGTTGGGTGGCACTGAAGCTTTCTTT.

In the case of this clone: Other DNA sequences within the sample encode an identical CDR3. V and J are TRBV7-9 and TRBJ1-1; 7 bases align to TRBD1. Trimming cost V 5 bases and J 1 base; bases outside gene matches: 4. Germline V CDR1 and CDR2: SEHNR, FQNEAQ (reference sequence). The CDR3 is 14 residues long. The CDR3 protein is CASSLGTANTEAFF. In nucleotides, the CDR3 is TGTGCCAGCAGCCTCGGGACAGCGAACACTGAAGCTTTCTTT.

This rearrangement joins TRBV29-1 to TRBJ1-1; TRBD1 might be the D (6 bases). Trimming shortened V by 2 bases and J by 7 bases, and 17 bases separated the two germline ends. The CDR3 has 14 amino acids. Germline V gene lookup returns CDR1 SQVTM and CDR2 ANQGSEA. CDR3 loop: CSVELRLGAIEAFF. CDR3 nucleotides: TGCAGCGTTGAATTAAGACTGGGGGCCATTGAAGCTTTCTTT.

CDR3 sequence reads: CAISDSRAYEQYF. The CDR3 nucleotides are TGTGCCATCAGTGATAGCCGCGCCTACGAGCAGTACTTC. This chain joins TRBV10-3 and TRBJ2-7; D is unclear. Deletions cut 3 bases from V and 2 bases from J, with 8 bases between. The germline CDR1 and CDR2 sequences are ENHRY and SYGVKD. The CDR3 consists of 13 residues.

This sequence joins TRBV7-2 and TRBJ1-5, with a possible D match to TRBD1 (5 bases). CDR3 length: 14 residues. CDR1 is SGHTA and CDR2 is FQGNSA in the germline V gene. Trimming shortened V by 4 bases and J by 0 bases, and 7 bases separated the two germline ends. CDR3 bases: TGTGCCAGCAGCTACGACAGTAGCAATCAGCCCCAGCATTTT. This gives the protein CASSYDSSNQPQHF.

V is TRBV24-1 and J is TRBJ2-1; D is ambiguous. Germline CDR1 is KGHDR and CDR2 is SFDVKD. The germline V and J ends were trimmed by 3 bases and 9 bases, with 11 bases remaining between them. The length of the CDR3 is 13 residues. The CDR3 DNA follows: TGTGCCACCAGTGATCCCCAAATTTTTGAGCAGTTCTTC. Translation gives CATSDPQIFEQFF.

The V and J genes are TRBV19 and TRBJ2-1; 8 bases fit TRBD1. CDR3 length equals 15 residues. J gave up 4 bases and V 6 bases, and 8 bases lay outside the gene matches. The V gene's germline CDR1 is LNHDA and CDR2 SQIVND (reference sequence). The DNA of the CDR3 is TGTGCCAGTAGCATATTGAGGACAGGGTACAATGAGCAGTTCTTC. Translation gives CASSILRTGYNEQFF.

V usage is TRBV11-2 and J usage is TRBJ1-3, with D tentatively TRBD1 (6 bases). This CDR3 is 13 amino acids long. CDR1 and CDR2 from the germline V gene are SGHAT and FQNNGV. Trimming took off 11 bases at V and 0 bases at J, with 11 bases between the two ends. This CDR3 reads CAGAGVSGNTIYF. As DNA, the CDR3 is TGTGCCGGAGCAGGGGTCTCTGGAAACACCATATATTTT. Supplemented by reference TRBV11-2 and TRBJ1-3, the full variable domain reads EAGVAQSPRYKIIEKRQSVAFWCNPISGHATLYWYQQILGQGPKLLIQFQNNGVVDDSQLPKDRFSAERLKGVDSTLKIQPAKLEDSAVYLCAGAGVSGNTIYFGEGSWLTVV.

In regard to this clone: This sample includes further DNA sequences coding for the same CDR3. This chain links TRBV7-2 with TRBJ2-2; no reliable D call. The germline V and J ends were trimmed by 3 bases and 4 bases, with 6 bases remaining between them. The CDR3 spans 13 residues. CDR1 SGHTA and CDR2 FQGNSA come from the germline V gene. The CDR3 loop is CASSLVSTGELFF. CDR3 DNA sequence: TGTGCCAGCAGCTTGGTTAGCACCGGGGAGCTGTTTTTT.

This chain connects TRBV19 to TRBJ1-3, with D possibly TRBD1 on 6 matching bases. Germline values: CDR1 LNHDA, CDR2 SQIVND (reference sequence). The CDR3 extends over 13 amino acids. Deletions cut 5 bases from V and 4 bases from J, with 9 bases between. CDR3 sequence (DNA): TGTGCCAGTAGTGGACAGAACGGAAACACCATATATTTT. It yields the protein CASSGQNGNTIYF. Based on the CDR3 plus reference TRBV19 and TRBJ1-3, the full variable domain is DGGITQSPKYLFRKEGQNVTLSCEQNLNHDAMYWYRQDPGQGLRLIYYSQIVNDFQKGDIAEGYSVSREKKESFPLTVTSAQKNPTAFYLCASSGQNGNTIYFGEGSWLTVV.

This sequence joins TRBV19 and TRBJ2-4; D may be TRBD2 (7 bases). The ends were cut back, 3 bases at V and 5 bases at J, with 11 bases in the middle. CDR1 and CDR2 from the germline V gene are LNHDA and SQIVND (reference sequence). The length of the CDR3 is 14 residues. The CDR3 sequence is CASSIRGAENIQYF. The CDR3, as DNA: TGTGCCAGTAGTATTCGGGGGGCAGAAAACATTCAGTACTTC.

In its sample, this clone was seen once. The chain is built from TRBV5-1 and TRBJ2-3; 11 bases agree with TRBD2. Germline V gives CDR1 SGHRS, CDR2 YFSETQ. The CDR3 runs 18 residues. V trimming: 0 bases; J trimming: 3 bases; junction bases outside the gene matches: 9. The CDR3 loop reads CASSLVKTSGKGTDTQYF. Here the CDR3 DNA reads TGCGCCAGCAGCTTGGTTAAGACTAGCGGGAAGGGAACAGATACGCAGTATTTT. Full variable domain (rest looked up from reference TRBV5-1 and TRBJ2-3): KAGVTQTPRYLIKTRGQQVTLSCSPISGHRSVSWYQQTPGQGLQFLFEYFSETQRNKGNFPGRFSGRQFSNSRSEMNVSTLELGDSALYLCASSLVKTSGKGTDTQYFGPGTRLTVL.

The V and J genes are TRBV7-9 and TRBJ1-2; D remains unclear. This CDR3 has 10 residues. V was clipped by 8 bases and J by 8 bases, with 9 bases between them. Germline CDR1 and CDR2: SEHNR and FQNEAQ (reference sequence). DNA of the CDR3: TGTGCCAGCGCTGCAGGAGGCTACACCTTC. It codes for CASAAGGYTF.

The rearrangement joins TRBV28 to TRBJ1-1; D gene uncertain. Germline V gene data show CDR1 as MDHEN and CDR2 as SYDVKM. The CDR3 loop spans 14 amino acids. The V and J ends lost 5 bases and 1 base respectively, with 11 bases between them. The DNA of the CDR3 is TGTGCCAGCAGTCCCCCCAGCCGGAACACTGAAGCTTTCTTT. Its protein product is CASSPPSRNTEAFF.

The rearrangement joins TRBV5-6 to TRBJ2-1, with D possibly TRBD1 on 6 matching bases. Trimming pared 0 bases from V and 0 bases from J, leaving 7 bases between. CDR1 and CDR2 from the germline V gene are SGHDT and YYEEEE. This CDR3 has 15 residues. In nucleotides, the CDR3 is TGTGCCAGCAGCTTGGGGGACAACTCCTACAATGAGCAGTTCTTC. Amino acids: CASSLGDNSYNEQFF.

This rearrangement joins TRBV10-3 to TRBJ1-1, with no clear D. Per germline, CDR1 ENHRY and CDR2 SYGVKD. Trimming took off 4 bases at V and 1 base at J, with 1 base between the two ends. The CDR3 consists of 11 residues. CDR3 nucleotide sequence: TGTGCCATCAGTGCGAACACTGAAGCTTTCTTT. Residues: CAISANTEAFF.

CDR3 protein: CASSLDSNYGYTF. The CDR3 DNA follows: TGTGCCAGCAGCTTGGACTCAAACTATGGCTACACCTTC. The chain has TRBV7-9 and TRBJ1-2, with D unclear. Germline values: CDR1 SEHNR, CDR2 FQNEAQ (reference sequence). This CDR3 has 13 residues. V was cut by 3 bases and J by 2 bases, with 7 bases left in between. The full variable domain, rest sourced from reference TRBV7-9 and TRBJ1-2, is DTGVSQNPRHKITKRGQNVTFRCDPISEHNRLYWYRQTLGQGPEFLTYFQNEAQLEKSRLLSDRFSAERPKGSFSTLEIQRTEQGDSAMYLCASSLDSNYGYTFGSGTRLTVV.

The rearrangement joins TRBV4-3 to TRBJ1-1, with TRBD1 matching 7 bases. CDR1 is LGHNA and CDR2 is YSLEER in the germline V gene. This CDR3 comprises 14 residues. Losses at the gene ends were 3 bases for V and 8 bases for J; bases not matched to a gene: 9. CDR3 in DNA: TGCGCCAGCAGCCATGCCGGGACAGCAGTAGAAGCTTTCTTT. Amino acids: CASSHAGTAVEAFF.